The table lists the clone carrying this T cell receptor (beta chain) with a few counts. J gave up 4 bases and V 1 base, and 4 bases lay outside the gene matches. This CDR3 has 15 residues. Per the germline V gene, CDR1 is SGHAT and CDR2 is FQNNGV. RNA transcripts were the template for amplifying TCR beta CDR3 regions. The HTBI set primed first-round TCR CDR3 RT-PCR. TCRdb re-analysed the multiplex PCR reads in MiXCR, keeping a single row per CDR3 protein. The table records 300,000 to 400,000 distinct CDR3 sequences, roughly 18% of them present only once. The data belong to a study of T cells in Graves' hyperthyroidism and ophthalmopathy.

This clonotype was sampled from a woman between 45 and 65 years old with Graves' hyperthyroidism. Source material: blood. The chain recombines TRBV11-2 with TRBJ1-5, with 7 bases fitting TRBD1. The CDR3 spells CASSLGGDRNQPQHF. Written as DNA, the CDR3 is TGTGCCAGCAGCTTAGGGGGGGACAGAAATCAGCCCCAGCATTTT.